The 8 T cell receptor beta chains below all came from one sample that was sequenced in a study of blood T cell repertoires in COVID-19. Clones were sequenced by immunoSEQ multiplex PCR, and TCRdb holds only the in-frame ones, with some missing. The sample records 70,000 or so clones, around 90% being singletons. Source material: peripheral blood. Every receptor here comes from a human donor in a cohort sampled during active COVID-19.

The chain employs TRBV4-1 and TRBJ1-2; the match to TRBD1 covers 10 bases. The trim removed 3 bases at V and 2 bases at J, leaving 6 bases unmatched. Germline lookup yields CDR1 MGHRA and CDR2 YSYEKL. The CDR3 is 16 amino acids. The CDR3 loop reads CASSQGTGAINYGYTF. DNA of the CDR3: TGCGCCAGCAGCCAGGGGACAGGGGCAATCAACTATGGCTACACCTTC.

The chain recombines TRBV27 with TRBJ2-7; 8 bases map to TRBD1. V trimming: 5 bases; J trimming: 3 bases; junction bases outside the gene matches: 6. The germline CDR1 and CDR2 sequences are MNHEY and SMNVEV (reference sequence). CDR3 length equals 14 residues. The CDR3 DNA sequence: TGTGCCAGCAGTCCGGACAGGGCCGGCTACGAGCAGTACTTC. This encodes CASSPDRAGYEQYF.

This chain uses TRBV11-1 with TRBJ1-2; 11 bases line up with TRBD1. V was pared by 4 bases and J by 3 bases, with 1 base of the junction left unmatched. This CDR3 region has 14 residues. Germline values: CDR1 SGHAT, CDR2 FQDESV (reference sequence). DNA for the CDR3: TGTGCCAGCAGCTCGGGACAGGGGGACTATGGCTACACCTTC. Protein product: CASSSGQGDYGYTF.

V is TRBV29-1 and J is TRBJ1-2; perhaps TRBD1 as D (6 bases). Per germline, CDR1 SQVTM and CDR2 ANQGSEA. The CDR3 length is 20 residues. Trimming took 3 bases from V and 4 from J, leaving 33 bases between them. The CDR3 protein is CSVDGRDIGDSMGLLYGYTF. The CDR3 bases are TGCAGCGTTGACGGGAGGGACATTGGCGATAGCATGGGGCTGCTCTATGGCTACACCTTC.

This chain connects TRBV4-2 to TRBJ2-7; D possibly corresponds to TRBD1 (5 bases). The CDR3 runs 15 residues. From germline, CDR1 is LGHNA and CDR2 YNFKEQ. Trimming left V 3 bases short and J 4 bases short, with 16 bases between. This chain's CDR3 is CASSQEQEPVYEQYF. The CDR3 coding sequence is TGTGCCAGCAGCCAGGAACAGGAGCCCGTATACGAGCAGTACTTC.

The chain recombines TRBV7-2 with TRBJ2-7, with 10 bases identical to TRBD2. J lost 0 bases, V lost 1 base, and 9 bases had no gene match. Germline V gene lookup returns CDR1 SGHTA and CDR2 FQGNSA. The CDR3 is 18 residues long. The CDR3 region has the DNA TGTGCCAGCAGCTTAGATCTAGCGGGGGCCCCATTCTCCTACGAGCAGTACTTC. It translates to CASSLDLAGAPFSYEQYF.

The DNA for the CDR3 is TGTGCCATCCCCGGGGGGGACCCCTACGAGCAGTACTTC. Amino acid sequence: CAIPGGDPYEQYF. V usage is TRBV2 and J usage is TRBJ2-7, with 8 bases fitting TRBD2. V shed 10 bases and J 2 bases; nucleotides not matched to a gene: 7. Germline V lookup: CDR1 SNHLY, CDR2 FYNNEI. The CDR3 loop spans 13 amino acids.

The chain employs TRBV5-4 and TRBJ1-1; 8 bases agree with TRBD1. Germline trimming cut 4 bases from V and 0 bases from J; bases unmatched to any gene: 5. CDR3 length: 15 amino acids. The germline V gene has CDR1 SGHNT and CDR2 YYREEE (reference sequence). CDR3 sequence: CASSPRTGLNTEAFF. In DNA form, the CDR3 reads TGTGCCAGCAGCCCCCGGACAGGGCTGAACACTGAAGCTTTCTTT.